The 5 T cell receptor beta chains reported below all come from one sample, sequenced in a study of cytomegalovirus exposure and HLA in healthy donors. The primer mix had 60 Vbeta and 13 Jbeta primers. TCRdb's table, derived via immunoSEQ multiplex PCR, lists solely in-frame clones and lacks some. This table holds about 98,000 clones, about four fifths found once. Sequencing was carried out using PBMCs. All receptors derive from a female donor in good health and CMV-seropositive.

The chain has TRBV5-4 and TRBJ1-5, with D possibly matching TRBD1 (5 bases). Trimming took 2 bases from V and 0 from J, leaving 12 bases between them. From germline, CDR1 is SGHNT and CDR2 YYREEE (reference sequence). The CDR3 covers 16 residues. The CDR3 reads CASSLEGVDSNQPQHF. As DNA, the CDR3 is TGTGCCAGCAGCTTAGAAGGGGTAGATAGCAATCAGCCCCAGCATTTT.

The V gene is TRBV6-5, the J gene TRBJ1-2; 10 nucleotides match TRBD1. Trimming cost V 6 bases and J 8 bases; bases outside gene matches: 12. Germline V CDR1 and CDR2: MNHEY, SVGAGI. This CDR3 has 15 amino acids. The CDR3 loop reads CASSPVRQGALGYTF. CDR3 sequence (DNA): TGTGCCAGCAGCCCAGTGAGACAGGGGGCGCTGGGCTACACCTTC.

The rearrangement links TRBV10-3 to TRBJ2-7, with 9 nucleotides matching TRBD2. Germline CDR1 reads ENHRY; CDR2 reads SYGVKD. The CDR3 has 15 residues. The ends lost 3 bases at V and 4 bases at J; junction bases unmatched: 7. The DNA for the CDR3 is TGTGCCATCAGTGACTTAGCGGGAGTCCCGTACGAGCAGTACTTC. Translation gives CAISDLAGVPYEQYF.

The chain carries TRBV10-2 and TRBJ2-2; D might be TRBD1 (6 bases). V was cut by 6 bases and J by 7 bases, with 9 bases left in between. CDR3 length: 12 residues. Germline V CDR1 and CDR2: WSHSY, SAAADI. CDR3 bases: TGCGCCAGCAGACAGGGTGGCGGGGAGCTGTTTTTT. The encoded protein is CASRQGGGELFF.

This clone was found once. The chain has TRBV7-2 and TRBJ2-4; 7 bases are shared with TRBD2. The CDR3 spans 14 residues. The V gene end was trimmed by 1 base and the J gene end by 7 bases; junction bases not matched to a gene: 4. Germline V gene lookup returns CDR1 SGHTA and CDR2 FQGNSA. DNA for the CDR3: TGTGCCAGCAGCTTAGAGGGACTAAATAACATTCAGTACTTC. The encoded protein is CASSLEGLNNIQYF.